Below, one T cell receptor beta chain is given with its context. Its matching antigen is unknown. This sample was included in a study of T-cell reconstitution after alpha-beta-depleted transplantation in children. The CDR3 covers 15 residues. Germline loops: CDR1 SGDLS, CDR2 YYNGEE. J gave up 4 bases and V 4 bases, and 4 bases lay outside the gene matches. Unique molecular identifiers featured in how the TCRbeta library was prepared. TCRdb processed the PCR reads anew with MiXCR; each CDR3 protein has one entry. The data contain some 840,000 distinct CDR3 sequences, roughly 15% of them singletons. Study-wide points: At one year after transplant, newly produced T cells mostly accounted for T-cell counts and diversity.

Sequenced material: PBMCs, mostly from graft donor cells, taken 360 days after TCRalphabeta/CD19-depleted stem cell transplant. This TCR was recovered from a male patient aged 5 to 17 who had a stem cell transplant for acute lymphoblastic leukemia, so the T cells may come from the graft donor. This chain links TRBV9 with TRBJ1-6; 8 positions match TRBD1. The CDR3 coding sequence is TGTGCCAGCAGCCCTAGGACAGGGTATAATTCACCCCTCCACTTT. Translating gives CASSPRTGYNSPLHF.